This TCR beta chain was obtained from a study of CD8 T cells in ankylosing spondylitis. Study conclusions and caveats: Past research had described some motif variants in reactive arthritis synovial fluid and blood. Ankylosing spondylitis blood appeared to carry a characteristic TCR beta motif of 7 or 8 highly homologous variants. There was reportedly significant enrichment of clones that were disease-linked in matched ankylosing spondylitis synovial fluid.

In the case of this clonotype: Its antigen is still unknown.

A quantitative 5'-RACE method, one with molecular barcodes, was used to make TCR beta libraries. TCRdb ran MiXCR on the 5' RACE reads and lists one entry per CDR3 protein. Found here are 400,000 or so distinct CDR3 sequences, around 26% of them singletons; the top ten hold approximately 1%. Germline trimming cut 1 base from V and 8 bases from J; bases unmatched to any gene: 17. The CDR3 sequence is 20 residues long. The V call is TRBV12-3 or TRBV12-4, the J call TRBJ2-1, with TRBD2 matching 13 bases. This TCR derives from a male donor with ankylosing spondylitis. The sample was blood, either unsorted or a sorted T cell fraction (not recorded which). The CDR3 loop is CASSLGVTVLAGGFSHEQFF. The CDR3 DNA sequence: TGTGCCAGCAGTTTAGGAGTTACGGTACTAGCGGGAGGGTTCAGCCATGAGCAGTTCTTC.